This TCR beta chain was sequenced in a study of T cells in Graves' hyperthyroidism and ophthalmopathy. As concerns this clonotype: Its antigen remains unidentified.

From RNA transcripts, TCR beta CDR3 regions were amplified. First-round RT-PCR of the TCR CDR3 relied on the HTBI primer set. TCRdb used MiXCR to reprocess the multiplex PCR reads, holding one entry per CDR3 protein. The sample records roughly 800,000 distinct CDR3 sequences, 35% to 40% being singletons. The trim removed 7 bases at V and 5 bases at J, leaving 9 bases unmatched. The germline CDR1 and CDR2 sequences are SGDLS and YYNGEE. The CDR3 has 15 residues. Study outcomes and limitations: The model predicted ophthalmopathy a median 6.5 months before onset.

The receptor was isolated from a man aged 18 to 30 with Graves' hyperthyroidism. Sample: blood. The rearrangement uses TRBV9 and TRBJ1-6, with 7 nucleotides matching TRBD1. The CDR3 nucleotides read TGTGCCAGCTCCTCAGGGGGACGGCATAATTCACCCCTCCACTTT. Residues: CASSSGGRHNSPLHF.